This TCR beta chain was identified in a study of blood T cell repertoires in COVID-19. As for the study in general: Acute-phase and convalescent COVID-19 samples originated in the United States, Italy and Spain. Nucleic acid was either cDNA or gDNA, and it came from T cells, B-cell-depleted T cells, or PBMCs.

Ages ranged from roughly 18 to 100 years, with residence in about 24 US areas. This clone was recorded once. Per the study methods: Amplification of reference gene primers provided the estimated nucleated cell counts. Profiling relied on immunoSEQ multiplex PCR, and the TCRdb table lists in-frame clones only, not all of them. That table supplies the V and J calls and clone size; D and trimming were determined from the DNA. This table has about 160,000 clones, approximately 81% appearing once. Sequencing was done on a sample of PBMCs or T cells enriched from blood (not recorded which). This TCR was recovered from a man aged 60 to 75 who had recovered from COVID-19.

Here the CDR3 reads CATESGGAHNEQFF. The CDR3 DNA is TGTGCCACCGAATCGGGGGGCGCCCACAATGAGCAGTTCTTC. The chain uses TRBV10-3 and TRBJ2-1; possible D gene TRBD2, 7 bases. CDR1 ENHRY and CDR2 SYGVKD come from the germline V gene. V gave up 10 bases and J gave up 5 bases, with 18 bases separating them. The CDR3 consists of 14 residues.